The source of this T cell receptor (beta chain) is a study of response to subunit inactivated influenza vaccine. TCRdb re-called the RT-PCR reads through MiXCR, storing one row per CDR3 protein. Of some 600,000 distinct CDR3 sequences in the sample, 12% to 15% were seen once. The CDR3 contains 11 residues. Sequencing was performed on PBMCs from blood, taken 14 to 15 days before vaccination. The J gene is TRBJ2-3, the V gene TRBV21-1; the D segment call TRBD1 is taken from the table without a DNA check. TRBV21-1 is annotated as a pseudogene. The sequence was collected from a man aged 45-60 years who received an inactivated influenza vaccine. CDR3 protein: CASSTLGTQYF. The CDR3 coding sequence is TGTGCCAGCAGCACCCTGGGGACGCAGTATTTT.